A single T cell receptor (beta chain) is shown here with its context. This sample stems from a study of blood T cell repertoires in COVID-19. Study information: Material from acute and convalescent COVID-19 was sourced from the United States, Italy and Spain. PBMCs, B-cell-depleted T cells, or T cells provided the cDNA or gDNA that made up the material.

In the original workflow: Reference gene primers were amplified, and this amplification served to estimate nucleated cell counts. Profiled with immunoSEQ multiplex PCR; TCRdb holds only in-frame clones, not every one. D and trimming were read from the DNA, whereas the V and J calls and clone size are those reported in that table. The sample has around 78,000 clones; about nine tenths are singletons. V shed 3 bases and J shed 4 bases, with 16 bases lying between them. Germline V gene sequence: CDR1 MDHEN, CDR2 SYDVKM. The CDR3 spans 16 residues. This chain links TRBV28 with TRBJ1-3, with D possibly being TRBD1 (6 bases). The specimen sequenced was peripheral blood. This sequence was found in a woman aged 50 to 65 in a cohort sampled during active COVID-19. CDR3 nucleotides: TGTGCCAGCAGTTTTCGCACCGGGACAAGAGGAAACACCATATATTTT. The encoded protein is CASSFRTGTRGNTIYF.